This is a list of T cell receptor beta chains from one sample in a study of T-cell memory formation after mild COVID-19. One entry per CDR3 protein, called by TCRdb with MiXCR from the 5' RACE reads. Of just under 350,000 distinct CDR3 sequences in the sample, approximately 13% were seen once. Sequencing was carried out using PBMCs or a T cell subset sorted from them (not recorded which). The receptors originated from a man between 18 and 35 years old who had mild COVID-19 (a few samples of this study predate the infection). Cell type and time point are not known. Both conserved end residues are part of each CDR3. The D gene is left open where the match is weak. Clone size appears in some rows only: once, few, many, or a class for an expanded clone.

clone size	J gene	V gene	D gene	CDR3 DNA	CDR3 protein
many	TRBJ2-1	TRBV7-2	-	TGTGCCAGCAGCACCGGGATAGGGGGGAATGAGCAGTTCTTC	CASSTGIGGNEQFF
few	TRBJ1-2	TRBV29-1	TRBD1	TGCAGCGTTTATCCGGGACAGGGTCTCGGTGGCTACACCTTC	CSVYPGQGLGGYTF
many	TRBJ1-5	TRBV29-1	-	TGCAGCGTCGGCCGATCCGGGACGGACCATCAGCCCCAGCATTTT	CSVGRSGTDHQPQHF
few	TRBJ2-3	TRBV5-1	TRBD2	TGCGCCAGCAGCTTGGCCTTGGGAGGGACTAGAGAAAGCACAGATACGCAGTATTTT	CASSLALGGTRESTDTQYF
-	TRBJ1-2	TRBV5-6	-	TGTGCCAGCAGCTTGGCAGGGCAGTATGGCTACACCTTC	CASSLAGQYGYTF
-	TRBJ1-2	TRBV5-1	-	TGCGCCAGCAGCTCCGATAGTCGTTATGGCTACACCTTC	CASSSDSRYGYTF
once	TRBJ2-3	TRBV9	-	TGTGCCAGCAGCCCCGGGTTTAATAGGGGTAGCGCAGATACGCAGTATTTT	CASSPGFNRGSADTQYF
few	TRBJ1-6	TRBV30	-	TGTGCCTGGACAAACTCCTATAATTCACCCCTCCACTTT	CAWTNSYNSPLHF
-	TRBJ1-2	TRBV7-9	-	TGTGCCAGCAGCTTAGCAGGTCCAGGGTCCTATGGCTACACCTTC	CASSLAGPGSYGYTF
few	TRBJ1-5	TRBV27	-	TGTGCCAGCAGTTTAGGGGGGGTAAATCAGCCCCAGCATTTT	CASSLGGVNQPQHF
few	TRBJ1-3	TRBV5-1	-	TGCGCCAGCAGCGACGGGTCTGGAAACACCATATATTTT	CASSDGSGNTIYF
few	TRBJ2-5	TRBV6-2/TRBV6-3	TRBD1	TGTGCCAGCGCCAAGGGGGCAGGGCAACCTCAAGAGACCCAGTACTTC	CASAKGAGQPQETQYF
many	TRBJ1-1	TRBV7-8	TRBD1	TGTGCCAGCAGCTTTACAGGGGGGAACACTGAAGCTTTCTTT	CASSFTGGNTEAFF
-	TRBJ2-5	TRBV5-1	TRBD1	TGCGCCAGCAGCAACTGGGACAGCTTCCAAGAGACCCAGTACTTC	CASSNWDSFQETQYF
many	TRBJ2-5	TRBV5-6	TRBD2	TGTGCCAGCAGTTCGGGGGGGCTAGAGACCCAGTACTTC	CASSSGGLETQYF
-	TRBJ2-7	TRBV6-2/TRBV6-3	-	TGTGCCAGCAGTCAGGTGGGGCAGGGGACCCACGAGCAGTACTTC	CASSQVGQGTHEQYF
-	TRBJ1-2	TRBV6-5	-	TGTGCCAGCAGTCCTTATGCCGGGACCGCCTCGGGCTATGGCTACACCTTC	CASSPYAGTASGYGYTF
-	TRBJ2-1	TRBV24-1	-	TGTGCCACCAGTGATTGGGGGCTCCCCAATGAGCAGTTCTTC	CATSDWGLPNEQFF
few	TRBJ2-5	TRBV7-2	TRBD2	TGTGCCAGCAGCAGAATTAGCGGGGGGGCGGGTATTACAGAGACCCAGTACTTC	CASSRISGGAGITETQYF
few	TRBJ2-2	TRBV20-1	TRBD1	TGCAGTGCTAGTAATCAGGGGGCGGCCGGGGAGCTGTTTTTT	CSASNQGAAGELFF
-	TRBJ2-1	TRBV6-2/TRBV6-3	TRBD2	TGTGCCAGCAGTTCCCTGACTGAGCGGGGGGGCTGGAGTAATGAGCAGTTCTTC	CASSSLTERGGWSNEQFF
-	TRBJ2-1	TRBV19	TRBD2	TGTGCCAGTAGTTCTACGGGGGAAGGACTAGCGGGCAATGAGCAGTTCTTC	CASSSTGEGLAGNEQFF
few	TRBJ1-2	TRBV19	-	TGTGCCAGTAGTATCCCACCGAGAGGCTATGGCTACACCTTC	CASSIPPRGYGYTF
-	TRBJ1-4	TRBV7-9	-	TGTGCCAGCAGCTTAGGCAGGAACAACATCGAAAAACTGTTTTTT	CASSLGRNNIEKLFF
few	TRBJ2-7	TRBV6-2/TRBV6-3	-	TGTGCCAGCAGTCCACTAAATCCTACCTACGAGCAGTACTTC	CASSPLNPTYEQYF
-	TRBJ2-7	TRBV4-2	TRBD2	TGTGCCAGCAGACAAACCCCTAGCGGGGGGATCTACGAGCAGTACTTC	CASRQTPSGGIYEQYF
-	TRBJ1-2	TRBV6-2/TRBV6-3	-	TGTGCCAGCAGTTATCAAATCGGTGGCTACACCTTC	CASSYQIGGYTF
many	TRBJ2-5	TRBV5-1	-	TGCGCCAGCAGCTTGAAAAAGGAGACCCAGTACTTC	CASSLKKETQYF
few	TRBJ2-3	TRBV5-1	-	TGCGCCAGCAGCGGACCGGGGACCTACACAGATACGCAGTATTTT	CASSGPGTYTDTQYF
-	TRBJ2-7	TRBV5-6	-	TGTGCCAGCAGCTTCGAGGAGGACGAGCAGTACTTC	CASSFEEDEQYF
-	TRBJ2-2	TRBV19	TRBD2	TGTGCCAGTAGTATAGATACTAGCGGCATGAACACCGGGGAGCTGTTTTTT	CASSIDTSGMNTGELFF
once	TRBJ2-6	TRBV20-1	TRBD1	TGCAGTGCTAGGGTAACAGGGGGCATATTATCTGGGGCCAACGTCCTGACTTTC	CSARVTGGILSGANVLTF
few	TRBJ1-6	TRBV12-3/TRBV12-4	-	TGTGCCAGCAGTTTGACGGATGATTCACCCCTCCACTTT	CASSLTDDSPLHF
-	TRBJ2-7	TRBV7-9	TRBD1	TGTGCCAGCAGCCTTGGGACAGGGAGGAACGAGCAGTACTTC	CASSLGTGRNEQYF
-	TRBJ1-1	TRBV6-2/TRBV6-3	-	TGTGCCAGCAGTCAAGGCTCGGCAGCTTTCTTT	CASSQGSAAFF
-	TRBJ1-4	TRBV5-1	TRBD1	TGCGCCAGCAGCTTGGGGGACAGGGGCAAACTGTTTTTT	CASSLGDRGKLFF
-	TRBJ2-3	TRBV12-3/TRBV12-4	-	TGTGCCAGCAGTCTTCGGGACATCCTGGCAGATACGCAGTATTTT	CASSLRDILADTQYF
few	TRBJ1-1	TRBV4-1	-	TGCGCCAGCAGCCCGAGCGGCGGGCAGGGGAACACTGAAGCTTTCTTT	CASSPSGGQGNTEAFF
-	TRBJ2-3	TRBV5-1	-	TGCGCCAGCAGCTTCGGACAGCACGCTAGCACAGATACGCAGTATTTT	CASSFGQHASTDTQYF
many	TRBJ2-7	TRBV7-2	-	TGTGCCAGCAGCTTAGAACTGACCTACGAGCAGTACTTC	CASSLELTYEQYF
-	TRBJ1-5	TRBV5-1	TRBD1	TGCGCCAGCAGCTTTGCTCGACAGGGGCATCAGCCCCAGCATTTT	CASSFARQGHQPQHF
many	TRBJ1-1	TRBV7-3	-	TGTGCCAGCAGCTTGGCCGGGGCGAACACTGAAGCTTTCTTT	CASSLAGANTEAFF
-	TRBJ1-2	TRBV7-9	-	TGTGCCAGCAGCTTAGAGACGGGGCTATGGGGCTACACCTTC	CASSLETGLWGYTF
-	TRBJ1-6	TRBV5-1	-	TGCGCCAGCAGCTTGGGGGGGCACAATTCACCCCTCCACTTT	CASSLGGHNSPLHF
-	TRBJ2-7	TRBV4-3	-	TGCGCCAGCAGCCAAGATATCGGGGACTACGAGCAGTACTTC	CASSQDIGDYEQYF
few	TRBJ2-3	TRBV12-3/TRBV12-4	-	TGTGCCAGCAGTGCGGGCAGGTTGTTAGATACGCAGTATTTT	CASSAGRLLDTQYF
-	TRBJ2-6	TRBV4-3	TRBD1	TGCGCCAGCAGCCCCGACAGGGGGCAGGGGGCCAACGTCCTGACTTTC	CASSPDRGQGANVLTF
once	TRBJ2-3	TRBV6-5	-	TGTGCCAGCAGTTACTCCCGGGTAGATACGCAGTATTTT	CASSYSRVDTQYF
-	TRBJ1-1	TRBV11-2	-	TGTGCCAGCAGCTTATGGCAGGGGAGCACTGAAGCTTTCTTT	CASSLWQGSTEAFF
-	TRBJ2-7	TRBV12-3/TRBV12-4	-	TGTGCCAGCAGTCCCCCGTGGCCGGGCTCCTACGAGCAGTACTTC	CASSPPWPGSYEQYF
few	TRBJ2-5	TRBV11-2	TRBD1	TGTGCCAGCAGCTTAACCCGACAGGGGGCATGGGAGACCCAGTACTTC	CASSLTRQGAWETQYF
few	TRBJ2-2	TRBV20-1	TRBD2	TGCAGTGCTAGAGAAGTCCACCTCAGGTCTTTCGCGGGGGGGGACACCGGGGAGCTGTTTTTT	CSAREVHLRSFAGGDTGELFF
-	TRBJ1-2	TRBV5-4	-	TGTGCCAGCAGCGGTTGGGCTGATGGCTACACCTTC	CASSGWADGYTF